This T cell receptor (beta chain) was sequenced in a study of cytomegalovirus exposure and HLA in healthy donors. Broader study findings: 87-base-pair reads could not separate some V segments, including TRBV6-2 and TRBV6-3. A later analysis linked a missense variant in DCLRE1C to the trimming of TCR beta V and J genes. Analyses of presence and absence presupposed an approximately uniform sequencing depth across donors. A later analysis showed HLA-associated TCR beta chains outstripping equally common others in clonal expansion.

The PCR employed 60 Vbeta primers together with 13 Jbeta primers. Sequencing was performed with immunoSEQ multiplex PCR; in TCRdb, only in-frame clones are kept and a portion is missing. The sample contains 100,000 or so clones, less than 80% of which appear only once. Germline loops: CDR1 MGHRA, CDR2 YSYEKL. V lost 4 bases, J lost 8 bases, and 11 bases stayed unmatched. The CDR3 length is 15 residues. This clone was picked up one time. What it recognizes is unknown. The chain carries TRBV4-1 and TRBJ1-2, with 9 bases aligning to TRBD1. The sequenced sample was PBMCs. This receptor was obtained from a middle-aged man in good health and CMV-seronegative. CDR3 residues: CASSPRTGETRGYTF. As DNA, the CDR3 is TGCGCCAGCAGCCCGCGGACAGGGGAGACACGCGGCTACACCTTC.